This paragraph covers one TCR beta chain sequence. The antigen remains unidentified. The sample belongs to a study of blood T cells in healthy people across ages. Alongside a J-beta primer mix, a sample-barcoded 5' primer served in a second PCR lasting about 7 to 12 cycles. The template-switch adaptor was a 5' adaptor with 12 random nucleotides. It tagged each cDNA molecule. Each CDR3 protein gets one entry after TCRdb re-called the 5' RACE reads with MiXCR. Altogether more than 650,000 distinct CDR3 sequences are present, about 24% being singletons, with the ten largest covering about 22%. Study-wide findings and caveats: Per million T cells, TCR beta diversity dropped roughly linearly as age increased. Using unsorted PBMCs precluded a conclusive naive versus antigen-experienced comparison.

Germline V gives CDR1 LNHNV, CDR2 YYDKDF (reference sequence). V was trimmed by 0 bases and J by 6 bases, leaving 7 bases between them. CDR3 length: 13 residues. The clonotype comes from a man between 65 and 85 years old in good health. Sequenced: blood. J is TRBJ2-3 and V is TRBV15, with D hard to call. The CDR3 region has the DNA TGTGCCACCAGCAGAGACTGGCAGGATACGCAGTATTTT. It yields the protein CATSRDWQDTQYF.